The source of this T cell receptor beta chain is a study of T cells in Graves' hyperthyroidism and ophthalmopathy. Germline lookup yields CDR1 SQVTM and CDR2 ANQGSEA. This CDR3 is 14 amino acids long. Trimming cost V 2 bases and J 1 base, with 11 bases left between them. TCR beta CDR3 region amplification was performed from RNA transcripts. RT-PCR in the first round (using the HTBI primer set) targeted the TCR CDR3. TCRdb recomputed calls from the multiplex PCR reads with MiXCR, one row per CDR3 protein. The sample has roughly 500,000 distinct CDR3 sequences, roughly 50% seen once. This clonotype occurred a few times.

Sequencing input: peripheral blood or thyroid tissue (not recorded which). This sequence originates from an adult woman with Graves' disease, either hyperthyroidism or ophthalmopathy (not recorded which). This sequence joins TRBV29-1 and TRBJ1-2; D gene ambiguous. The CDR3 protein is CSVEPKDFNYGYTF. The CDR3 coding sequence is TGCAGCGTTGAACCGAAAGACTTTAACTATGGCTACACCTTC. Variable domain in full (rest from reference TRBV29-1 and TRBJ1-2): SAVISQKPSRDICQRGTSLTIQCQVDSQVTMMFWYRQQPGQSLTLIATANQGSEATYESGFVIDKFPISRPNLTFSTLTVSNMSPEDSSIYLCSVEPKDFNYGYTFGSGTRLTVV.